This T cell receptor beta chain was sequenced for a study of T cells in Graves' hyperthyroidism and ophthalmopathy. As for the study in general: Peripheral blood was drawn at first diagnosis, prior to all treatment.

Diagnoses were made from clinical symptoms, serum measures (thyroxine and TRAb), thyroid ultrasound and orbital computed tomography. Study-level points and caveats: Blood held most thyroid clonotypes expanded above 0.001 frequency. Ophthalmopathy, which appeared later, was predicted by the model a median about 6 months before onset.

This clonotype occurred many times. Its antigen is currently unknown. TCR beta CDR3 region amplification was performed from RNA transcripts. Researchers ran a first-round RT-PCR on the TCR CDR3 using the HTBI primer set. MiXCR was run by TCRdb on the multiplex PCR reads, yielding one entry per CDR3 protein. The sample has 500,000 or so distinct CDR3 sequences, about 15% seen once. With 7 bases removed from V and 4 bases from J, the gap between germline ends came to 15 bases. Germline lookup yields CDR1 LGHDT and CDR2 YNNKEL (reference sequence). The CDR3 covers 14 residues. Sample: blood. The source of this sequence is a woman aged 18-30 years with Graves' ophthalmopathy. The chain combines TRBV3-1 with TRBJ2-3; D is perhaps TRBD1 (6 bases). The CDR3 DNA is TGTGCCAGCAAAGGACAGTTAGGTTCAGATACGCAGTATTTT. Encoded protein: CASKGQLGSDTQYF.